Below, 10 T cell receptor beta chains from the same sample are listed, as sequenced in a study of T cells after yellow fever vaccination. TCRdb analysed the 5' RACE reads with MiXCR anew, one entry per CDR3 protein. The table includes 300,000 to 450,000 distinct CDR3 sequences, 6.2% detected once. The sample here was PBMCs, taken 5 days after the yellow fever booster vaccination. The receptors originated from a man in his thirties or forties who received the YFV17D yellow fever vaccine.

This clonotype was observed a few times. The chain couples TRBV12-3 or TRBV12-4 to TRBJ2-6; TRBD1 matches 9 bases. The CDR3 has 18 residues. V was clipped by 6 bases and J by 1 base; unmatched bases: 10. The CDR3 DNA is TGTGCCAGCAGAGCGAGACAGGGGGTTTCTTCTGGGGCCAACGTCCTGACTTTC. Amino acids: CASRARQGVSSGANVLTF.

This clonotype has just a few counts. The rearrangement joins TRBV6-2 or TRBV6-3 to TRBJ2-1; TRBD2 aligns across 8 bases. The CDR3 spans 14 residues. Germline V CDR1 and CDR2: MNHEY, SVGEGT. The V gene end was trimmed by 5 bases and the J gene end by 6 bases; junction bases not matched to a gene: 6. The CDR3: CASSPTSGFNEQFF. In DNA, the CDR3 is TGTGCCAGCAGTCCAACTAGCGGCTTCAATGAGCAGTTCTTC.

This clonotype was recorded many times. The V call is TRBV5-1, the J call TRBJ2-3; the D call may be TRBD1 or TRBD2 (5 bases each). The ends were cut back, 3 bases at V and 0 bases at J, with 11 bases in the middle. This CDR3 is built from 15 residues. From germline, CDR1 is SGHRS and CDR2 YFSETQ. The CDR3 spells CASSYGTRSTDTQYF. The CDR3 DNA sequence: TGCGCCAGCAGCTACGGGACGAGGAGCACAGATACGCAGTATTTT. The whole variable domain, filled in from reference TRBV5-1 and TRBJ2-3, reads KAGVTQTPRYLIKTRGQQVTLSCSPISGHRSVSWYQQTPGQGLQFLFEYFSETQRNKGNFPGRFSGRQFSNSRSEMNVSTLELGDSALYLCASSYGTRSTDTQYFGPGTRLTVL.

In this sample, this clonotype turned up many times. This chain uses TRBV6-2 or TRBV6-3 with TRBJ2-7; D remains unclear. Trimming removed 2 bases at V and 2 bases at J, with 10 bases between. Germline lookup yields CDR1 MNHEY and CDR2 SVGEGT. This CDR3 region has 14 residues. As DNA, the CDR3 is TGTGCCAGCAGTTACCCGCCTTTACCCTACGAGCAGTACTTC. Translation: CASSYPPLPYEQYF.

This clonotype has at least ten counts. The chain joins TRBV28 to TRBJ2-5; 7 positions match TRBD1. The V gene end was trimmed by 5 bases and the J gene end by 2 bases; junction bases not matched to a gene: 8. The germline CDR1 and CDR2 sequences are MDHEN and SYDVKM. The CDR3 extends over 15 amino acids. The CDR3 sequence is CASSPSGGGQETQYF. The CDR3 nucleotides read TGTGCCAGCAGTCCCTCAGGGGGTGGACAAGAGACCCAGTACTTC. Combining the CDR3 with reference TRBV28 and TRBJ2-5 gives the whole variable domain DVKVTQSSRYLVKRTGEKVFLECVQDMDHENMFWYRQDPGLGLRLIYFSYDVKMKEKGDIPEGYSVSREKKERFSLILESASTNQTSMYLCASSPSGGGQETQYFGPGTRLLVL.

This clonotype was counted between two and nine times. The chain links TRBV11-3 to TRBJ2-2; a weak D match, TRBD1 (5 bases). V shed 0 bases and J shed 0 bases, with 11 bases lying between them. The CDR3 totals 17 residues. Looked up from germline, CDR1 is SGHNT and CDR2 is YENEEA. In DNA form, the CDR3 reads TGTGCCAGCAGCTTAGATGGAAGGGGTGCGAACACCGGGGAGCTGTTTTTT. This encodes CASSLDGRGANTGELFF.

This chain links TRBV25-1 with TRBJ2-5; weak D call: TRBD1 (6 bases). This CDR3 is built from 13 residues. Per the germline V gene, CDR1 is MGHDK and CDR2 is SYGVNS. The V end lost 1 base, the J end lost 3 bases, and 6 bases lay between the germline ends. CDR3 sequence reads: CASSEWTEETQYF. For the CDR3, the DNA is TGTGCCAGCAGTGAATGGACAGAAGAGACCCAGTACTTC. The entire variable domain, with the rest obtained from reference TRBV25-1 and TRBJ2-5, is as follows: EADIYQTPRYLVIGTGKKITLECSQTMGHDKMYWYQQDPGMELHLIHYSYGVNSTEKGDLSSESTVSRIRTEHFPLTLESARPSHTSQYLCASSEWTEETQYFGPGTRLLVL.

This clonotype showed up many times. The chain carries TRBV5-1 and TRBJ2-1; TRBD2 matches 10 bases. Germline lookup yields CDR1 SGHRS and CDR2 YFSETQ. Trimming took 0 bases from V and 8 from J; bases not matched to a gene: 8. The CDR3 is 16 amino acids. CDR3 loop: CASSLALAGGSDEQFF. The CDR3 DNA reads TGCGCCAGCAGCTTGGCGTTAGCGGGAGGTAGCGATGAGCAGTTCTTC.

The chain's CDR3 is CASRYTGTSGRGEQYF. The CDR3 coding sequence is TGCGCCAGCAGATACACCGGGACTTCGGGGAGAGGCGAGCAGTACTTC. The rearrangement joins TRBV5-1 to TRBJ2-7; D might be TRBD2 (6 bases). The germline gives CDR1 SGHRS, CDR2 YFSETQ. The CDR3 contains 16 residues. V shed 5 bases and J shed 6 bases, with 24 bases lying between them.

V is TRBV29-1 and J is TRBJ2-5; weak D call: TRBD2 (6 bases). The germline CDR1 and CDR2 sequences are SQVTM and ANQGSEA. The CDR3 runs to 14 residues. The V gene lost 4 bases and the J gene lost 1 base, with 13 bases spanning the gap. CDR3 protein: CSVGLKGLQETQYF. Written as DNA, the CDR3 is TGCAGCGTTGGATTAAAGGGACTCCAAGAGACCCAGTACTTC.